What follows are 3 T cell receptor beta chains derived from one specimen sequenced in a study of breast tumors, draining lymph nodes, adjacent tissues (dated by TCRdb to the mid-2010s). Lymph node samples were obtained from the axillary draining lymph nodes of breast cancer patients. Library preparation used multiplex PCR. Sequenced on an Illumina HiSeq 2000. TCRdb reprocessed the public reads (quality trimming at Q25 with fastp, clone calling with MiXCR) and kept in-frame beta chains. Records with the same CDR3 protein are collapsed into one entry carrying the most frequent genes and DNA. Recorded for this sample are about 200,000 distinct CDR3 sequences; over 25% of them occurred a single time. Roughly 4.3% of the sample comes from the top ten. Sequencing was done on a sample of axillary lymph node tissue. These receptors all stem from a female donor with breast cancer. Some clones in this sample may be carry-over from other donors' samples.

There are many counts of this clonotype. J is TRBJ1-3 and V is TRBV10-3; D is perhaps TRBD1 (6 bases). Per germline, CDR1 ENHRY and CDR2 SYGVKD. V was clipped by 5 bases and J by 5 bases, with 16 bases between them. This CDR3 has 15 amino acids. CDR3 in DNA: TGTGCCATCAGTACTCGGACAGCCGCTAGAAACACCATATATTTT. Translated, it gives CAISTRTAARNTIYF.

As concerns this clonotype: It is likely a read error, because the conserved phenylalanine at the end of the CDR3 is missing. V is TRBV12-5 and J is TRBJ1-5; D perhaps matches TRBD1 (6 bases). The germline gives CDR1 LGHNT, CDR2 FRNRAP. The CDR3 is 14 amino acids. The DNA of the CDR3 is TGTGCCAGCAGTTTCCGGGGGGGCGTTCAGCCCCAGCATTTA. Amino acid sequence: CASSFRGGVQPQHL.

Note on this clonotype: This clone may be a read error of a much larger clone one base away. In DNA, the CDR3 is TGCAGTGCTAGAACCCGAAACTTGTATCCGCCCCAGCATTTT. Its protein is CSARTRNLYPPQHF. This sequence joins TRBV20-1 and TRBJ1-5, with D unresolved. This CDR3 has 14 amino acids. Trimming left V 2 bases short and J 9 bases short, with 17 bases between. CDR1 is DFQATT and CDR2 is SNEGSKA in the germline V gene (reference sequence).